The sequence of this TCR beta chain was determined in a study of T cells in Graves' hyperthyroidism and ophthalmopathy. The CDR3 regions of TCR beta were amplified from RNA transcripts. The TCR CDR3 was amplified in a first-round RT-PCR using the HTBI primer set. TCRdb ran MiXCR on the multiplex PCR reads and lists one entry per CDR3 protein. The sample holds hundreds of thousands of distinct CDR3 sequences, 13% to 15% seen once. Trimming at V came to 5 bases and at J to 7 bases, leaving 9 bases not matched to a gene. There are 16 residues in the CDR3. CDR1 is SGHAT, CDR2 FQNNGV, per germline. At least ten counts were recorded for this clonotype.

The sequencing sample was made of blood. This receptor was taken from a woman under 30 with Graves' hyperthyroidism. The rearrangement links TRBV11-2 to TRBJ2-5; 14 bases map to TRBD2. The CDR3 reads CASSPPGTSGSMTQYF. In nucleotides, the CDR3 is TGTGCCAGCAGCCCTCCCGGGACTAGCGGGAGTATGACCCAGTACTTC.